This entry is about one TCR beta chain. The entry originates in a study of blood T cell repertoires in COVID-19. Sequencing was performed with immunoSEQ multiplex PCR; in TCRdb, only in-frame clones are kept and a portion is missing. The sample shows fewer than 450,000 clones, approximately 87% of them seen only once. CDR1 is SGHRS, CDR2 YFSETQ, per germline. This CDR3 comprises 13 residues. The ends were cut back, 3 bases at V and 1 base at J, with 7 bases in the middle. The receptor's source is a woman between 45 and 65 years old with COVID-19, enrolled during active disease. V gene TRBV5-1 combines with J gene TRBJ1-1; tentative D call: TRBD1 (6 bases). The sample was peripheral blood. The CDR3 DNA sequence: TGCGCCAGCAGCTCGGGACAGAACACTGAAGCTTTCTTT. It translates to CASSSGQNTEAFF.